These T cell receptor beta chains were read from a single sample in a study of blood T cells in healthy people across ages. MiXCR, applied by TCRdb to the 5' RACE reads, yields one record per CDR3 protein. The sample includes about 1.4 million distinct CDR3 sequences, around 59% of them seen just once. The sequenced material came from blood. These receptors originate from a man aged 18 to 35 in good health. CDR3s include the opening cysteine and the closing phenylalanine or tryptophan. The order of the fields is clone size, V gene, J gene, D gene, CDR3 DNA, CDR3 protein. The D gene is left open where the match is weak. Clone sizes are given selectively: once, few, many, or a class where the clone is expanded.

>.|TRBV21-1|TRBJ1-2|.
TGTGCCAGCAGCAAAGCGTGTAGGGGATGGGTAGCTAACTATGGCTACACCTTC
CASSKACRGWVANYGYTF
>once|TRBV21-1|TRBJ2-7|.
TGTGCCAGCAGCAAGGGAGGCGGGACTAGCGTTAGCTCCTACGAGCAGTACTTC
CASSKGGGTSVSSYEQYF
>.|TRBV12-3/TRBV12-4|TRBJ1-1|.
TGTGCCAGCAAGACTGACAGGATGAACACTGAAGCTTTCTTT
CASKTDRMNTEAFF
>few|TRBV7-9|TRBJ1-2|.
TGTGCCAGCAGCCCCCCGGGACGGCTATCTAACTATGGCTACACCTTC
CASSPPGRLSNYGYTF
>few|TRBV7-2|TRBJ1-5|.
TGTGCCAGCAGCCGCGGGGCGGGCCAGCCCCAGCATTTT
CASSRGAGQPQHF
>.|TRBV6-6|TRBJ2-5|TRBD2
TGTGCCAGCAGTTTCTTGGCGGGAGTTGCAGAGACCCAGTACTTC
CASSFLAGVAETQYF
>.|TRBV27|TRBJ1-2|.
TGTGCCAGCAGGCCTGGGAGACTGACAGCCTATGGCTACACCTTC
CASRPGRLTAYGYTF
>.|TRBV6-5|TRBJ2-1|TRBD2
TGTGCCAGCAGTTATTTAGGCGGGGGGATGTACAATGAGCAGTTCTTC
CASSYLGGGMYNEQFF
>many|TRBV11-2|TRBJ2-5|.
TGTGCCAGCAGGAGGAACCAAGAGACCCAGTACTTC
CASRRNQETQYF
>.|TRBV12-3/TRBV12-4|TRBJ2-3|.
TGTGCCAGCGGGACCAGAGGAGGCGCGACAGATACGCAGTATTTT
CASGTRGGATDTQYF
>.|TRBV3-1|TRBJ2-7|TRBD2
TGTGCCAGCAGCCAAGAGGAGCGGGGGTCCTCCTACGAGCAGTACTTC
CASSQEERGSSYEQYF
>few|TRBV5-6|TRBJ2-4|TRBD1
TGTGCCAGCAGCTTGGACGTCGGACAGGGGACCCTCGTAGCCAAAAACATTCAGTACTTC
CASSLDVGQGTLVAKNIQYF
>few|TRBV12-3/TRBV12-4|TRBJ1-6|TRBD1
TGTGCCAGCAGTACCGGGACAGGGTCTTCACCCCTCCACTTT
CASSTGTGSSPLHF
>few|TRBV3-1|TRBJ2-1|TRBD2
TGTGCCAGCAGCCCCAGAGTAGCGGGACTTTCCTACAATGAGCAGTTCTTC
CASSPRVAGLSYNEQFF
>.|TRBV7-6|TRBJ1-6|.
TGTGCCAGCAGCTTAGCGGATAGCTCCTATAATTCACCCCTCCACTTT
CASSLADSSYNSPLHF
>.|TRBV29-1|TRBJ1-1|.
TGCAGCGTTGGGGACAACCTGAACACTGAAGCTTTCTTT
CSVGDNLNTEAFF
>.|TRBV4-1|TRBJ2-7|TRBD2
TGCGCCAGCAGCCAAGGAATTAGCGGGAGCCACGAGCAGTACTTC
CASSQGISGSHEQYF
>.|TRBV25-1|TRBJ2-1|.
TGTGCCAGCAGTGCGGGAAAGTTCAATGAGCAGTTCTTC
CASSAGKFNEQFF
>.|TRBV2|TRBJ2-7|.
TGTGCCAGCAGTGAAGGGTCGGGCCCGAAATCCTACGAGCAGTACTTC
CASSEGSGPKSYEQYF
>.|TRBV4-2|TRBJ2-3|.
TGTGCCAGCAGCCAAGAGAGGGATGATACGCAGTATTTT
CASSQERDDTQYF
>.|TRBV7-9|TRBJ2-7|.
TGTGCCAGCAGCCCCTCCCTGCAGGGCTTAGGTGGCGAGCAGTACTTC
CASSPSLQGLGGEQYF
>.|TRBV10-3|TRBJ2-7|.
TGTGCCATCAGTCGGGTAGCGGTCCGCTCCTACAATGAGCAGTACTTC
CAISRVAVRSYNEQYF
>few|TRBV4-2|TRBJ2-7|.
TGTGCCAGCAGCCAAGAGGGGACCACCACCTACGAGCAGTACTTC
CASSQEGTTTYEQYF
>.|TRBV7-9|TRBJ1-6|TRBD1
TGTGCCAGCAGCAAATGGCAGGGGGCAGATTCACCCCTCCACTTT
CASSKWQGADSPLHF
>few|TRBV12-3/TRBV12-4|TRBJ1-2|.
TGTGCCATGCCTGGGGGCAGGAGTGGCTACACCTTC
CAMPGGRSGYTF
>.|TRBV20-1|TRBJ2-4|.
TGCAGTGCCTCTGAGGCAGGGGTCGGCAAAAACATTCAGTACTTC
CSASEAGVGKNIQYF
>.|TRBV11-2|TRBJ1-2|.
TGTGCCAGCAGCCTAGGGTCGTCTACCTATGGCTACACCTTC
CASSLGSSTYGYTF
>once|TRBV5-1|TRBJ2-3|.
TGCGCCAGCAGCTTGGGGGGGTCCGGGCCCCATACGCAGTATTTT
CASSLGGSGPHTQYF
>.|TRBV7-2|TRBJ2-5|.
TGTGCCAGCAGCCGCATAGAGACCCAGTACTTC
CASSRIETQYF
>once|TRBV7-9|TRBJ2-7|TRBD2
TGTGCCAGCAGTCCGGGGGAGGGACTAAGCCACGAGCAGTACTTC
CASSPGEGLSHEQYF
>few|TRBV24-1|TRBJ2-3|.
TGTGCCACCAGTGATTCCCATGAAGATACGCAGTATTTT
CATSDSHEDTQYF
>.|TRBV20-1|TRBJ2-5|TRBD2
TGCAGTACTAGTCGGCTAGCGGGAGTGCGAGAGGCCCAGTACTTC
CSTSRLAGVREAQYF
>.|TRBV7-9|TRBJ2-5|.
TGTGCCAGCAGCTTAAAGGATCGAACGACCCAGTACTTC
CASSLKDRTTQYF
>.|TRBV28|TRBJ2-4|TRBD2
TGTGCCAGCAGTACCCCCTACAGCGGGGGTCCCATAGCCAAAAACATTCAGTACTTC
CASSTPYSGGPIAKNIQYF
>.|TRBV6-1|TRBJ1-2|.
TGTGCCAGCAGTGAGTTAGGGTCTTTGCGTGGCTACACCTTC
CASSELGSLRGYTF
>.|TRBV20-1|TRBJ2-4|.
TGCAGTGGTCGCTGGGATGTACAGGCCAAAAACATTCAGTACTTC
CSGRWDVQAKNIQYF
>few|TRBV4-1|TRBJ2-5|TRBD2
TGCGCCAGCAGCCCGGGACTAGCGGGATACCAAGAGACCCAGTACTTC
CASSPGLAGYQETQYF
>few|TRBV7-6|TRBJ2-5|TRBD1
TGTGCCAGCAGCAAGGGGGCATCAGGGGAGACCCAGTACTTC
CASSKGASGETQYF
>.|TRBV27|TRBJ1-1|.
TGTGCCAGCAGTTTATACCCCGCTTCTCGTGAGACTGAAGCTTTCTTT
CASSLYPASRETEAFF
>.|TRBV3-1|TRBJ1-6|.
TGTGCCAGCAGCCAAGGAAGGGCATCTAATTCATCCCTCCACTTT
CASSQGRASNSSLHF
>.|TRBV4-1|TRBJ2-6|TRBD1
TGCGCCAGGAGGACAGGTGGGGCCAACGTCCTGACTTTC
CARRTGGANVLTF
>few|TRBV5-1|TRBJ1-2|TRBD1
TGCGCCAGCAGCCAACAGACAGGGTCAGGCTACACCTTC
CASSQQTGSGYTF
>once|TRBV28|TRBJ2-3|.
TGTGCCAGCATCAGGTCAGGGAGAGATACGCAGTATTTT
CASIRSGRDTQYF
>.|TRBV6-5|TRBJ1-1|.
TGTGCCAGCAGTTACTCGGAACGGAACACTGAAGCTTTCTTT
CASSYSERNTEAFF
>.|TRBV20-1|TRBJ1-2|.
TGCAGTGCTAGGCCACAAGGACAGACCTATGGCTACACCTTC
CSARPQGQTYGYTF
>.|TRBV7-9|TRBJ1-2|.
TGTGCCTGCAGCTTAGAGCCGGAGGGGGACTATGGCTACACCTTC
CACSLEPEGDYGYTF
>.|TRBV6-6|TRBJ2-3|TRBD2
TGTGCCAGCAGTTACGAACTAGCGGGAAGCACAGATACGCAGTATTTT
CASSYELAGSTDTQYF
>.|TRBV12-5|TRBJ1-2|TRBD1
TGTGCTAGTGTCTCGGACAGGGGAGGACGGATAAGTGGCTACACCTTC
CASVSDRGGRISGYTF
>.|TRBV12-3/TRBV12-4|TRBJ1-5|.
TGTGCCAGCAGTGTACAGGGTTACAATCAGCCCCAGCATTTT
CASSVQGYNQPQHF
>few|TRBV29-1|TRBJ2-1|.
TGCAGCGTGCTCAGGGGGGACAACTATGAGCAGTTCTTC
CSVLRGDNYEQFF
>.|TRBV12-3/TRBV12-4|TRBJ2-3|TRBD1
TGTGCCAGCAAGACCCGGGACAGGGTCTACAATGAGCAGTATTTT
CASKTRDRVYNEQYF
>.|TRBV6-4|TRBJ2-3|TRBD2
TGTGCCAGCAGTGACTCGACTAGCGGGGGGGCAGATACGCAGTATTTT
CASSDSTSGGADTQYF
>.|TRBV27|TRBJ2-4|TRBD1
TGTGCCAGCAGTCCAAGACAGGGGTGGAACATTCAGTACTTC
CASSPRQGWNIQYF
>.|TRBV6-4|TRBJ2-7|.
TGTGCCAGCAGTGAACGTGAGGCCTACGAGCAGTACTTC
CASSEREAYEQYF